Listed here is a single T cell receptor beta chain. This receptor's antigen is unknown. Base qualities were left out, and no much larger clone turns up one base away. The sample's time point, from its label and the paper: pretreatment peripheral blood. A cohort of 25 to 30 patients with locally advanced or metastatic urothelial carcinoma, treated at Memorial Sloan Kettering on a trial protocol, was included. Peripheral blood mononuclear cells were collected pretreatment and during treatment, at between 1 and 8 total time points per patient. The Qiagen DNeasy Blood extraction kit was used to purify genomic DNA from total PBMCs and tumor samples. PBMCs were collected pretreatment and during treatment and were isolated and stored as previously described. The data derive from a study of PD-L1 blockade in urothelial cancer (dated by TCRdb to about 2017). With respect to the entire study: Every patient began therapy at some point between 2013 and 2015 and was given atezolizumab 1,200 mg intravenously every 3 weeks. In the same patients, whole exome sequencing and RNA sequencing of pretreatment tumors were performed in addition to TCR sequencing. TCR sequencing covered pretreatment tumor samples and matched, serially collected peripheral blood taken before and after atezolizumab treatment. Durable clinical benefit meant progression-free survival longer than 6 months, and TCR features were also tested against progression-free and overall survival. About 85% of the roughly 30 patients were males with bladder-origin urothelial cancer, and about 65% of the 29 reported a prior smoking history. Patients had an ECOG performance status of 0 or 1 and had received between 0 and 3 prior chemotherapy regimens. Durable clinical benefit was achieved by nine patients but not by the remaining 20. Blood samples were analyzed 3 weeks after the start of treatment (second dose) and 6 weeks after the start of treatment. The study was an exploratory multi-omic analysis of somatic, immune and clinical correlates of response to PD-L1 blockade with atezolizumab in urothelial cancer. Pretreatment blood TCR-seq was available for about 30 patients, at least one posttreatment blood collection was obtained for some 24 patients, and tumor TCR-seq was available for some 24 patients. A median of around 150,000 T cells and around 81,000 unique TCRs was obtained from blood samples, and a median clonality of approximately 0.08 was observed. The investigation overall reported the following: Small sample size (n of about 30) and many exploratory analyses mean the results are intended to be hypothesis-generating. Patients with durable benefit showed greater expansion of tumor-associated TCR clones in peripheral blood 3 weeks after starting treatment (n ≈ 20, p = 0.022). Improved progression-free and overall survival was found to be associated with pretreatment peripheral blood TCR clonality below the median.

Measured from the cysteine to the phenylalanine, the CDR3 is 12 residues long. Just the 36-base CDR3 DNA is kept, in frame starting at base 1. Between the V and J ends, shortened by 2 bases and 6 bases respectively, the junction contains 6 bases. The germline V gene supplies CDR1 SGHVS and CDR2 FNYEAQ. To estimate absolute template abundance from read counts, synthetic TCR analog templates were spiked into each PCR. TCRbeta CDR3 regions were amplified from genomic DNA with bias-controlled V and J gene primers using the immunoSEQ assay. Sequencing of rearranged TCRbeta segments was done at approximately 20X coverage. On the study's bioinformatics: Sequencing errors were corrected by clustering, and CDR3s were annotated against IMGT so that V, D and J genes could be assigned. Out-of-frame and stop-codon sequences were excluded, and only productive TCRbeta rearrangements were used in downstream analyses. Clonality was computed as one minus Shannon entropy normalized by the log of the number of unique productive sequences. Fisher's exact test with Benjamini-Hochberg correction, using a cutoff of adjusted p below 0.01, was how clones that differed between time points or between blood and tumor were identified. As stored in TCRdb, this immuneACCESS dataset retains in-frame rearrangements with V and J assigned. A fraction of the clones does not appear; measured against another copy, unresolved V genes explain less than half of the discrepancy, and the remainder lacks a known reason. The DNA was the basis for D and trimming; V, J and clone size are from that table. Present in this sample are around 45,000 clones, 75% to 90% of which were seen just once. The ten largest clonotypes hold 1.5% to 2% of the sample.

This receptor chain uses TRBV7-6 and TRBJ2-3; the D gene remains uncertain. This receptor was taken from a man between 45 and 60 years old with urothelial cancer. This sample comprised PBMCs, obtained around atezolizumab (anti-PD-L1) treatment. The DNA is TGTGCCAGCAGCTTATACCGGGATACGCAGTATTTT. Its protein is CASSLYRDTQYF.